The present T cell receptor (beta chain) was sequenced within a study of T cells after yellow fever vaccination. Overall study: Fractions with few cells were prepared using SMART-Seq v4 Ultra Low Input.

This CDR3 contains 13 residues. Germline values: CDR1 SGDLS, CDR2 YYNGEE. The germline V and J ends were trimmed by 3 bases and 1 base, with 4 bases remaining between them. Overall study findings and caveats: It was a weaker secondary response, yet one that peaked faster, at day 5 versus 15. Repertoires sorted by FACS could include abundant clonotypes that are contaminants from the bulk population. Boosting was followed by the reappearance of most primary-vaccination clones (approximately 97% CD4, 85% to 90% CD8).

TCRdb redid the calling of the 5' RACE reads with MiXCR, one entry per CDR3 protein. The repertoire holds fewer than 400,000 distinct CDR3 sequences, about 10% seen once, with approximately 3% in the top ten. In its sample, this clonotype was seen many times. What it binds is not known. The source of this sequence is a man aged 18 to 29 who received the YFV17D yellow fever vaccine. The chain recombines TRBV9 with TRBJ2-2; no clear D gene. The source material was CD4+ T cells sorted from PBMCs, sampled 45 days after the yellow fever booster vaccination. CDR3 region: CASSDVNTGELFF. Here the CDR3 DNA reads TGTGCCAGCAGCGATGTGAACACCGGGGAGCTGTTTTTT.